This T cell receptor (beta chain) emerged from a study of Graves' ophthalmopathy and Graves' hyperthyroidism. This clonotype was counted many times. Its antigen is unidentified. CDR3 length equals 14 residues. CDR1 DFQATT and CDR2 SNEGSKA come from the germline V gene (reference sequence). Study results and caveats: The blood repertoire also included most expanded thyroid clonotypes above 0.001 frequency.

Patients were excluded if they had other autoimmune diseases or uncontrolled infections, and likewise if pregnancy or lactation applied. Orbital computed tomography, thyroid ultrasound, TRAb, serum thyroxine and clinical symptoms formed the basis of diagnosis. Amplified TCR beta CDR3 regions were obtained using RNA transcripts as template. An opening RT-PCR round employed HTBI primers and preceded a second-round multiplex PCR. A single record per CDR3 protein comes from TCRdb applying MiXCR to the multiplex PCR reads. The sample gives 170,000 or so distinct CDR3 sequences, 30% to 45% of which show up once; about 5.8% is in the top ten.

This sequence was found in a woman aged 40 to 49 with Graves' ophthalmopathy. The source material was peripheral blood. The J gene is TRBJ2-7, the V gene TRBV20-1; D possibly corresponds to TRBD1 (8 bases). The CDR3 reads CSQTGGEAWGEQYF. The CDR3 nucleotides read TGCAGCCAAACAGGGGGGGAGGCCTGGGGCGAGCAGTACTTC.